These 26 T cell receptor beta chains came from one sample sequenced in a study of blood T cell repertoires in COVID-19. The table came from immunoSEQ multiplex PCR; TCRdb's copy has only in-frame clones and leaves some out. The table lists 200,000 to 250,000 clones, more than 65% of them singletons. Material for sequencing was peripheral blood. The receptors stem from a man between 50 and 59 years old with active or convalescent COVID-19.

This chain joins TRBV3-1 (or the pseudogene TRBV3-2) and TRBJ2-1; a weak D match, TRBD1 (6 bases). The CDR3 spans 15 residues. Germline V CDR1 and CDR2: LGHDT, YNNKEL (reference sequence). Deletions cut 0 bases from V and 0 bases from J, with 6 bases between. The CDR3 spells CASSQDRGSYNEQFF. In DNA, the CDR3 is TGTGCCAGCAGCCAAGACAGGGGCTCCTACAATGAGCAGTTCTTC.

This clone was observed a single time. The chain employs TRBV9 and TRBJ2-1; D gene ambiguous. Per the germline V gene, CDR1 is SGDLS and CDR2 is YYNGEE. The CDR3 runs to 14 residues. The V end lost 3 bases, the J end lost 3 bases, and 10 bases lay between the germline ends. The CDR3 DNA follows: TGTGCCAGCAGCGAACCTGGCTTCTACAATGAGCAGTTCTTC. This sequence encodes CASSEPGFYNEQFF.

The chain combines TRBV6-2 or TRBV6-3 with TRBJ2-3, with D maybe TRBD1 (5 bases). The CDR3 length is 15 residues. Looked up from germline, CDR1 is MNHEY and CDR2 is SVGEGT. V shed 1 base and J shed 4 bases, with 12 bases lying between them. The CDR3 reads CASSYWAAQADTQYF. CDR3 sequence (DNA): TGTGCCAGCAGTTACTGGGCCGCACAGGCAGATACGCAGTATTTT.

The chain joins TRBV7-3 to TRBJ2-5; TRBD2 aligns across 9 bases. Trimming removed 5 bases from V and 3 bases from J; junction bases left unmatched: 1. This CDR3 is 13 amino acids long. Germline V gives CDR1 SGHTA, CDR2 FQGTGA. The CDR3 coding sequence is TGTGCCAGCAGCCGCGGGGGGGAAGAGACCCAGTACTTC. Encoded protein: CASSRGGEETQYF.

The V gene is TRBV5-5, the J gene TRBJ1-4; tentative D call: TRBD1 (6 bases). Germline V lookup: CDR1 SGHKS, CDR2 YYEKEE (reference sequence). The CDR3 spans 14 residues. Trimming stripped 4 bases from V and 3 bases from J, with 10 bases between. The DNA for the CDR3 is TGTGCCAGCAGCCCACAGGGTTCTAATGAAAAACTGTTTTTT. Translating gives CASSPQGSNEKLFF.

The genes are TRBV14 and TRBJ1-1, with 8 bases fitting TRBD1. V dropped 4 bases and J dropped 5; count of bases not matched to a gene: 12. Germline CDR1 reads SGHDN; CDR2 reads FVKESK. The CDR3 runs to 16 residues. In nucleotides, the CDR3 is TGTGCCAGCAGCCCCTTGGGACAGGTGGGTCTGACTGAAGCTTTCTTT. Protein product: CASSPLGQVGLTEAFF.

The gene calls are TRBV7-8 and TRBJ2-2; D is perhaps TRBD2 (7 bases). Trimming took off 3 bases at V and 7 bases at J, with 18 bases between the two ends. The CDR3 consists of 16 residues. From germline, CDR1 is SGHVS and CDR2 FQNEAQ. The CDR3 DNA is TGTGCCAGCAGCTTTTTTTTCGGGGGGCCGGTCGGGGAGCTGTTTTTT. It encodes CASSFFFGGPVGELFF.

The genes are TRBV12-3 or TRBV12-4 and TRBJ2-3, with D unresolved. The germline V and J ends were trimmed by 2 bases and 14 bases, with 11 bases remaining between them. CDR3 length equals 11 residues. This CDR3 is CASSLRLELYF. Written as DNA, the CDR3 is TGTGCCAGCAGTTTACGATTAGAGCTGTATTTT.

On this clone itself: The sample has other DNA sequences that encode this CDR3 too. This chain connects TRBV7-2 to TRBJ2-3; tentative D call: TRBD1 (6 bases). V was shortened by 3 bases and J by 2 bases, with 9 bases between the two germline ends. The length of the CDR3 is 14 residues. Looked up from germline, CDR1 is SGHTA and CDR2 is FQGNSA. DNA of the CDR3: TGTGCCAGCAGCTTGCAGGGGTCCACAGATACGCAGTATTTT. This codes for CASSLQGSTDTQYF.

This clone showed up just a few times. V is TRBV5-1 and J is TRBJ1-2; D may be TRBD1 (6 bases). Trimming removed 0 bases from V and 8 bases from J, with 20 bases in between. The CDR3 extends over 16 amino acids. The V gene's germline CDR1 is SGHRS and CDR2 YFSETQ. The CDR3: CASSLETGHLLRGYTF. CDR3 nucleotides: TGCGCCAGCAGCTTGGAAACAGGGCACCTCCTCCGGGGCTACACCTTC.

The chain couples TRBV9 to TRBJ1-6, with TRBD1 as a possible D gene (6 bases). This CDR3 is 15 amino acids long. V dropped 1 base and J dropped 7 bases, with 12 bases sitting between them. Germline V gene lookup returns CDR1 SGDLS and CDR2 YYNGEE. The CDR3 sequence: CASSVQGRWNSPLHF. CDR3 coding DNA: TGTGCCAGCAGCGTACAGGGGCGATGGAATTCACCCCTCCACTTT.

V is TRBV11-2 and J is TRBJ2-3; D is perhaps TRBD1 (8 bases). V was shortened by 9 bases and J by 1 base, with 29 bases between the two germline ends. Germline values: CDR1 SGHAT, CDR2 FQNNGV. The length of the CDR3 is 19 residues. The CDR3 region is CASLRGVAQGAYGTDTQYF. The CDR3 DNA reads as TGTGCCAGTCTCCGGGGGGTCGCGCAGGGGGCGTATGGCACAGATACGCAGTATTTT.

The chain joins TRBV10-3 to TRBJ1-2; possible D gene TRBD1, 6 bases. Germline CDR1 ENHRY, CDR2 SYGVKD. This CDR3 contains 14 residues. Trimming took 6 bases from V and 3 from J, leaving 14 bases between them. Here the CDR3 reads CAISSTGHDYGYTF. CDR3 bases: TGTGCCATCAGCTCTACAGGGCATGACTATGGCTACACCTTC.

This chain joins TRBV10-2 and TRBJ2-7, with TRBD2 identical over 7 bases. The CDR3 consists of 12 residues. CDR1 is WSHSY, CDR2 SAAADI, per germline. J gave up 4 bases and V 6 bases, and 3 bases lay outside the gene matches. The CDR3 protein is CASSPSGYEQYV. The CDR3 DNA reads as TGCGCCAGCAGCCCTAGCGGATACGAGCAGTACGTC.

This chain links TRBV5-1 with TRBJ2-1, with D perhaps TRBD1 (6 bases). V was trimmed by 6 bases and J by 5 bases, leaving 18 bases between them. Germline-derived CDR1 and CDR2 are SGHRS and YFSETQ. The CDR3 has 15 residues. CDR3 DNA: TGCGCCAGCAAACACAGGGATATTCTGAACAATGAGCAGTTCTTC. It yields the protein CASKHRDILNNEQFF.

This clone was detected only a few times. The chain has TRBV20-1 and TRBJ2-5; D perhaps matches TRBD1 (5 bases). Germline V CDR1 and CDR2: DFQATT, SNEGSKA (reference sequence). CDR3 size: 12 residues. With 3 bases removed from V and 5 bases from J, the gap between germline ends came to 10 bases. In nucleotides, the CDR3 is TGCAGTGCTAGTTGGCAGGGCGAGACCCAGTACTTC. Protein sequence: CSASWQGETQYF.

This clone has just one count. Germline and junction disagree at one end, which may indicate a read error. The rearrangement joins TRBV3-1 (or the pseudogene TRBV3-2) to TRBJ2-2; TRBD2 agrees at 7 bases. This CDR3 region has 16 residues. Per the germline V gene, CDR1 is LGHDT and CDR2 is YNNKEL (reference sequence). The CDR3 is CASSLYLLANTGELFF. The CDR3 DNA follows: TGTGCCAGCAGCCTGTATCTACTAGCGAATACCGGGGAGCTGTTTTTT.

This rearrangement joins TRBV7-2 to TRBJ2-1; 12 nucleotides agree with TRBD2. The CDR3 extends over 16 amino acids. Germline CDR1 reads SGHTA; CDR2 reads FQGNSA. J lost 4 bases, V lost 4 bases, and 5 bases had no gene match. This CDR3 reads CASSSGLAGMYNEQFF. CDR3 nucleotide sequence: TGTGCCAGCAGCTCCGGACTAGCGGGGATGTACAATGAGCAGTTCTTC.

This clone has just one count. The chain links TRBV18 to TRBJ2-1, with 10 bases identical to TRBD2. This CDR3 comprises 16 residues. V lost 4 bases, J lost 8 bases, and 11 bases stayed unmatched. Germline CDR1 and CDR2: KGHSH and LQKENI. The CDR3: CASSLSYTSGIYEQFF. DNA for the CDR3: TGTGCCAGCTCACTAAGTTACACTAGCGGGATCTATGAGCAGTTCTTC.

The CDR3 sequence: CASSLTTGRQPQHF. The CDR3 DNA reads TGTGCCAGCAGCTTAACGACAGGACGACAGCCCCAGCATTTT. V is TRBV11-2 and J is TRBJ1-5, with D tentatively TRBD1 (6 bases). Per the germline V gene, CDR1 is SGHAT and CDR2 is FQNNGV. V lost 2 bases and J lost 7, with 12 bases in between. The CDR3 has 14 amino acids.

Only a few counts were recorded for this clone. This chain links TRBV5-6 with TRBJ1-3, with TRBD1 as a possible D gene (5 bases). CDR1 is SGHDT, CDR2 YYEEEE, per germline. The CDR3 contains 16 residues. The V end was cut by 2 bases, the J end by 4 bases, with 16 bases between. The CDR3 reads CASSFREDTEGNTIYF. The CDR3 DNA sequence: TGTGCCAGCAGCTTTAGGGAGGACACGGAAGGAAACACCATATATTTT. The full variable domain, in which reference TRBV5-6 and TRBJ1-3 provide the parts outside the CDR3, is DAGVTQSPTHLIKTRGQQVTLRCSPKSGHDTVSWYQQALGQGPQFIFQYYEEEERQRGNFPDRFSGHQFPNYSSELNVNALLLGDSALYLCASSFREDTEGNTIYFGEGSWLTVV.

V usage is TRBV19 and J usage is TRBJ2-1; TRBD2 matches at 13 bases. Trimming at V came to 6 bases and at J to 0 bases, leaving 5 bases not matched to a gene. Germline CDR1 and CDR2: LNHDA and SQIVND (reference sequence). The CDR3 has 17 residues. The CDR3: CASRGLAGWGSYNEQFF. CDR3 DNA: TGTGCCAGTAGGGGACTAGCGGGATGGGGCTCCTACAATGAGCAGTTCTTC.

This chain uses TRBV19 with TRBJ2-1; no firm D call. Trimming removed 7 bases from V and 0 bases from J, with 10 bases in between. CDR3 length equals 14 residues. Germline loops: CDR1 LNHDA, CDR2 SQIVND (reference sequence). In nucleotides, the CDR3 is TGTGCCAGTACGTACAGTAGCTCCTACAATGAGCAGTTCTTC. Amino acids: CASTYSSSYNEQFF.

The rearrangement links TRBV6-2 or TRBV6-3 to TRBJ2-1, with D possibly TRBD1 on 5 matching bases. Germline CDR1 MNHEY, CDR2 SVGEGT. Trimming pared 0 bases from V and 7 bases from J, leaving 10 bases between. The CDR3 is 14 amino acids. CDR3 sequence reads: CASSYSGPDNEQFF. CDR3 nucleotide sequence: TGTGCCAGCAGTTACTCGGGGCCGGATAATGAGCAGTTCTTC.

The V call is TRBV18, the J call TRBJ2-1, with TRBD2 matching 13 bases. Unmatched junction bases numbered 3, after V lost 3 bases and J lost 4 bases. Germline loops: CDR1 KGHSH, CDR2 LQKENI. This CDR3 region has 16 residues. The CDR3 loop reads CASSPPTSGGYNEQFF. CDR3 DNA sequence: TGTGCCAGCTCACCCCCGACTAGCGGGGGGTACAATGAGCAGTTCTTC.

This clone appeared a few times. This sample includes further DNA sequences coding for the same CDR3. The rearrangement links TRBV6-5 to TRBJ1-2; 7 nucleotides match TRBD1. CDR1 and CDR2 from the germline V gene are MNHEY and SVGAGI. The trim removed 0 bases at V and 4 bases at J, leaving 8 bases unmatched. CDR3 length: 16 amino acids. The chain's CDR3 is CASSYSRTGGGYGYTF. DNA for the CDR3: TGTGCCAGCAGTTACTCGAGGACAGGAGGGGGCTATGGCTACACCTTC.